The source of this TCR beta chain is a study of early T cells in non-severe SARS-CoV-2 infection. Study-wide background: Sequencing of unsorted whole blood was done on bulk RNA, leaving chains unpaired.

This clonotype occurred many times. Separate cDNA molecules each had unique molecular identifiers attached to them. TCRdb ran MiXCR on the 5' RACE reads and lists one entry per CDR3 protein. The sample yields fewer than 60,000 distinct CDR3 sequences, 11% seen once. Looked up from germline, CDR1 is SQVTM and CDR2 is ANQGSEA. V dropped 2 bases and J dropped 6; count of bases not matched to a gene: 8. The CDR3 has 15 amino acids. V gene TRBV29-1 combines with J gene TRBJ2-2, with 8 bases lining up with TRBD1. The TCR comes from an adult who was a healthcare worker with PCR-confirmed SARS-CoV-2 infection or an uninfected control (not recorded which). Sequenced material: whole blood. For the CDR3, the DNA is TGCAGCGTTGAAAGGCAGGGGGCAGGATCCGGGGAGCTGTTTTTT. It encodes CSVERQGAGSGELFF.